What follows is one T cell receptor (beta chain) and its context. What it binds is unknown. This sample was taken from a study of glioma-infiltrating T cells after dendritic cell vaccination. General observations from the study: TCR clonality showed no direct relationship with survival.

Amplification used 60 V beta primers and 13 J beta primers. Sequencing used immunoSEQ multiplex PCR; TCRdb keeps in-frame clones, though not all of them. The sample lists some 100,000 clones, about 85% seen once, with 2.5% to 3% in the top ten. This specimen was blood, taken before dendritic cell vaccination. The TCR comes from a human donor with glioblastoma.

Written as DNA, the CDR3 is TGTGCCAGCAGCCAAGATCCAGGACTAACTAGCTCCTACGAGCAGTACTTC. Translation: CASSQDPGLTSSYEQYF. This rearrangement joins TRBV4-2 to TRBJ2-7, with TRBD2 as a possible D gene (6 bases). Germline CDR1 LGHNA, CDR2 YNFKEQ. The CDR3 sequence is 17 residues long. Trimming left V 0 bases short and J 0 bases short, with 15 bases between.